This passage covers 2 T cell receptor beta chains from one sample sequenced in a study of identifying expanded T cells in peripheral blood. TCRdb keeps only in-frame clones here, not all; method: immunoSEQ multiplex PCR. The data show about 110,000 clones, 88% seen once. The source material was blood. The receptors come from a person aged 18 to 70 in good health.

J is TRBJ2-5 and V is TRBV7-3, with D possibly matching TRBD2 (6 bases). Trimming pared 5 bases from V and 1 base from J, leaving 14 bases between. This CDR3 region has 15 residues. Looked up from germline, CDR1 is SGHTA and CDR2 is FQGTGA. The CDR3 DNA sequence: TGTGCCAGCAGCCACAGCCGGGGGTCCCAAGAGACCCAGTACTTC. Translation: CASSHSRGSQETQYF.

The chain carries TRBV5-4 and TRBJ1-2; D uncertain. The germline V gene has CDR1 SGHNT and CDR2 YYREEE (reference sequence). The CDR3 has 12 amino acids. V was pared by 2 bases and J by 4 bases, with 6 bases between. The DNA for the CDR3 is TGTGCCAGCAGCTTTTTGGGCTATGGCTACACCTTC. Protein: CASSFLGYGYTF.